The 16 T cell receptor beta chains below were found in one sample sequenced in a study of OX40 agonist ivuxolimab in advanced cancers. The assay was immunoSEQ multiplex PCR, and TCRdb's table has in-frame clones only and misses some. The sample contains tens of thousands of clones, roughly 94% of which appear only once. The source was CD4+ or CD8+ T cells sorted from blood, collected in a trial of the OX40 agonist ivuxolimab. All receptors derive from an adult with an advanced solid tumor such as melanoma, head and neck, liver or kidney cancer.

This clone was recorded a few times. The rearrangement joins TRBV19 to TRBJ2-1, with D possibly matching TRBD1 (6 bases). The germline V and J ends were trimmed by 8 bases and 5 bases, with 13 bases remaining between them. This CDR3 contains 13 residues. Germline V CDR1 and CDR2: LNHDA, SQIVND (reference sequence). CDR3 nucleotides: TGTGCCAGTGAAGGGACAAACCACAATGAGCAGTTCTTC. Translating gives CASEGTNHNEQFF.

The chain carries TRBV29-1 and TRBJ1-2; perhaps TRBD1 as D (5 bases). Germline CDR1 SQVTM, CDR2 ANQGSEA. Trimming took off 3 bases at V and 3 bases at J, with 20 bases between the two ends. The CDR3 totals 16 residues. CDR3 residues: CSVDLGTGASYYGYTF. For the CDR3, the DNA is TGCAGCGTTGACCTTGGGACCGGGGCCTCTTACTATGGCTACACCTTC.

J is TRBJ2-2 and V is TRBV7-2, with D possibly matching TRBD2 (6 bases). CDR1 and CDR2 from the germline V gene are SGHTA and FQGNSA. This CDR3 has 18 residues. V lost 1 base, J lost 4 bases, and 19 bases lay in between. The CDR3 DNA is TGTGCCAGCAGCTTAGAGATCAGGAGATCGCGGGGCACCGGGGAGCTGTTTTTT. Translated, it gives CASSLEIRRSRGTGELFF.

This clone has just one count. The rearrangement uses TRBV28 and TRBJ2-7, with 8 bases that match TRBD1. Per germline, CDR1 MDHEN and CDR2 SYDVKM. The CDR3 loop spans 13 amino acids. The J segment lost 5 bases and the V segment lost 4 bases, leaving 4 bases of the junction unmatched. The CDR3 here is CASSWTGRDEQYF. In DNA, the CDR3 is TGTGCCAGCAGTTGGACAGGGCGCGACGAGCAGTACTTC.

V and J are TRBV19 and TRBJ1-1, with 9 nucleotides matching TRBD1. After removal of 5 bases from V and 8 bases from J, the junction contained 6 bases not matched to a gene. The V gene's germline CDR1 is LNHDA and CDR2 SQIVND (reference sequence). The CDR3 consists of 13 residues. CDR3: CASSPGTGSEAFF. CDR3 DNA sequence: TGTGCCAGTAGTCCCGGGACAGGGTCGGAAGCTTTCTTT. Combining the CDR3 with reference TRBV19 and TRBJ1-1 gives the whole variable domain DGGITQSPKYLFRKEGQNVTLSCEQNLNHDAMYWYRQDPGQGLRLIYYSQIVNDFQKGDIAEGYSVSREKKESFPLTVTSAQKNPTAFYLCASSPGTGSEAFFGQGTRLTVV.

The rearrangement joins TRBV2 to TRBJ1-4; no firm D call. V dropped 6 bases and J dropped 8 bases, with 13 bases sitting between them. The germline V gene has CDR1 SNHLY and CDR2 FYNNEI. The CDR3 is 13 amino acids. The DNA of the CDR3 is TGTGCCAGCAGGATGGGTTTGGAGGAAAAACTGTTTTTT. It translates to CASRMGLEEKLFF.

The chain combines TRBV5-6 with TRBJ2-5, with a tentative D call TRBD2 (6 bases). This CDR3 region has 14 residues. Deletions cut 0 bases from V and 2 bases from J, with 8 bases between. Germline V gene sequence: CDR1 SGHDT, CDR2 YYEEEE. The DNA for the CDR3 is TGTGCCAGCAGCTTGGCCGGGGGACAAGAGACCCAGTACTTC. Its protein product is CASSLAGGQETQYF.

The gene calls are TRBV5-1 and TRBJ2-5, with D uncertain. CDR3 length: 12 residues. V was shortened by 7 bases and J by 7 bases, with 14 bases between the two germline ends. The germline CDR1 and CDR2 sequences are SGHRS and YFSETQ. In nucleotides, the CDR3 is TGCGCCAGCCGACCTTACGATGGGACCCAGTACTTC. Protein: CASRPYDGTQYF.

The chain recombines TRBV14 with TRBJ2-1; 8 bases fit TRBD2. The germline CDR1 and CDR2 sequences are SGHDN and FVKESK. The CDR3 covers 15 residues. The trim removed 4 bases at V and 10 bases at J, leaving 12 bases unmatched. This chain's CDR3 is CASSRPGGLAEEQFF. In DNA form, the CDR3 reads TGTGCCAGCAGCCGGCCCGGAGGACTAGCTGAGGAGCAGTTCTTC.

The chain combines TRBV25-1 with TRBJ2-3, with 8 bases matching TRBD1. Germline-derived CDR1 and CDR2 are MGHDK and SYGVNS. J lost 0 bases, V lost 3 bases, and 5 bases had no gene match. This CDR3 comprises 16 residues. The CDR3 sequence is CASSEARQGSTDTQYF. The CDR3 region has the DNA TGTGCCAGCAGTGAGGCAAGACAGGGGAGCACAGATACGCAGTATTTT. Full variable domain (outside the CDR3, taken from reference TRBV25-1 and TRBJ2-3): EADIYQTPRYLVIGTGKKITLECSQTMGHDKMYWYQQDPGMELHLIHYSYGVNSTEKGDLSSESTVSRIRTEHFPLTLESARPSHTSQYLCASSEARQGSTDTQYFGPGTRLTVL.

The V and J genes are TRBV9 and TRBJ1-1; D unclear. This CDR3 is built from 15 residues. Germline assignment: CDR1 SGDLS and CDR2 YYNGEE. V was trimmed by 0 bases and J by 1 base, leaving 10 bases between them. CDR3 region: CASSVELGPNTEAFF. In nucleotides, the CDR3 is TGTGCCAGCAGCGTAGAACTGGGCCCGAACACTGAAGCTTTCTTT.

The rearrangement uses TRBV19 and TRBJ2-1; 7 bases fit TRBD1. CDR1 is LNHDA and CDR2 is SQIVND in the germline V gene (reference sequence). This CDR3 region has 16 residues. The ends lost 0 bases at V and 5 bases at J; junction bases unmatched: 7. CDR3: CASSIDRGRGNNEQFF. CDR3 sequence (DNA): TGTGCCAGTAGTATAGACCGGGGCAGGGGGAACAATGAGCAGTTCTTC.

The rearrangement uses TRBV5-1 and TRBJ2-3; TRBD2 is a possible D gene (7 bases). V lost 2 bases and J lost 5, with 21 bases in between. The germline V gene has CDR1 SGHRS and CDR2 YFSETQ. The CDR3 loop spans 17 amino acids. The CDR3 loop reads CASSFLSGGYVLDTQYF. CDR3 nucleotide sequence: TGCGCCAGCAGCTTTCTTTCGGGGGGCTACGTGTTAGATACGCAGTATTTT.

The chain uses TRBV29-1 and TRBJ1-1; D perhaps matches TRBD1 (5 bases). V dropped 3 bases and J dropped 5 bases, with 13 bases sitting between them. The CDR3 totals 13 residues. Per the germline V gene, CDR1 is SQVTM and CDR2 is ANQGSEA. CDR3 protein: CSVEEGPGTEAFF. As DNA, the CDR3 is TGCAGCGTTGAGGAGGGGCCGGGAACTGAAGCTTTCTTT.

The gene calls are TRBV5-1 and TRBJ1-1; D is unresolved. The CDR3 consists of 12 residues. The V and J ends lost 4 bases and 6 bases respectively, with 10 bases between them. CDR1 is SGHRS and CDR2 is YFSETQ in the germline V gene. The CDR3 nucleotides read TGCGCCAGCAGCCCTGGAGGCCCTGAAGCTTTCTTT. Translated, it gives CASSPGGPEAFF.

The chain has TRBV5-1 and TRBJ2-7, with D perhaps matching TRBD1 or TRBD2 (5 bases each). The CDR3 runs to 14 residues. The V gene lost 7 bases and the J gene lost 2 bases, with 16 bases spanning the gap. Per the germline V gene, CDR1 is SGHRS and CDR2 is YFSETQ. CDR3 residues: CASHSTEGPYEQYF. The CDR3 DNA is TGCGCCAGCCACTCGACCGAGGGACCCTACGAGCAGTACTTC.